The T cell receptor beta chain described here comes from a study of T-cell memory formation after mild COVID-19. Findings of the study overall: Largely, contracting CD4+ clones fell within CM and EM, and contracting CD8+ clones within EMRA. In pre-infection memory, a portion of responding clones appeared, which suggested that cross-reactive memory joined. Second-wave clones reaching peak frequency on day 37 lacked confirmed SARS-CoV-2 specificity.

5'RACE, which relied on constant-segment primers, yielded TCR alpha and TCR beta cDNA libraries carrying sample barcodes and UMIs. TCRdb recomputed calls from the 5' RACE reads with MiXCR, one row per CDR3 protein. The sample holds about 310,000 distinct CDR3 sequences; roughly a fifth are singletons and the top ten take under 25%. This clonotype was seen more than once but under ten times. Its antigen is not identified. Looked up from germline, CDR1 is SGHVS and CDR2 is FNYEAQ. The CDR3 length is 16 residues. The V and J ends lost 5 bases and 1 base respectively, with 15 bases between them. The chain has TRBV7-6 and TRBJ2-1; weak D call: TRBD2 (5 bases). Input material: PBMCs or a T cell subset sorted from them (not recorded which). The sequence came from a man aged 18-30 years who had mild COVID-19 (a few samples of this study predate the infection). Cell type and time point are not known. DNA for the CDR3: TGTGCCAGCAGCCTATTATCCGGGGTTTCCTACAATGAGCAGTTCTTC. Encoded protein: CASSLLSGVSYNEQFF.